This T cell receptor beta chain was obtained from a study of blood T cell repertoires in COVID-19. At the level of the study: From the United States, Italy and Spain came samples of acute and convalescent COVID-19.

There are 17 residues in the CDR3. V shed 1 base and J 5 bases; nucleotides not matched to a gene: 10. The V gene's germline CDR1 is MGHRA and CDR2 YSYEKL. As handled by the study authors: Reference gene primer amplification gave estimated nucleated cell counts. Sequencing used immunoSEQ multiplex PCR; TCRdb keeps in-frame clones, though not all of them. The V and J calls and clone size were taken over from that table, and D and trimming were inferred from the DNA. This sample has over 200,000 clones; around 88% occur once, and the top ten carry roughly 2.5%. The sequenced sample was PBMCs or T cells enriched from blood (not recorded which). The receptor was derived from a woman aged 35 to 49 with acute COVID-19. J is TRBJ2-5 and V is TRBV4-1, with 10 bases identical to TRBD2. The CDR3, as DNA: TGCGCCAGCAGCCAAGGAGGTAGCGGGGGGTTTCTGGAGACCCAGTACTTC. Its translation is CASSQGGSGGFLETQYF.